Reported below is one T cell receptor (beta chain). Antigen specificity is unknown. The sample belongs to a study of blood T cells in healthy people across ages. The study recruited healthy Caucasian donors from Russia who were aged about 6 to 100. The draw of peripheral blood yielded roughly 10 milliliters from each donor. Losses at the gene ends were 2 bases for V and 8 bases for J; bases not matched to a gene: 2. The CDR3 totals 14 residues. Alongside a J-beta primer mix, a sample-barcoded 5' primer served in a second PCR lasting about 7 to 11 cycles. Each cDNA molecule was tagged by a template-switch adaptor with 12 random nucleotides. Each CDR3 protein gets one entry after TCRdb re-called the 5' RACE reads with MiXCR. This table holds 790,000 or so distinct CDR3 sequences, roughly 56% found once. Study outcomes and limitations: While age rose, TCR beta diversity per million T cells dropped in a roughly linear way.

The J gene is TRBJ1-6, the V gene TRBV12-3 or TRBV12-4; 8 bases match TRBD1. The origin of this receptor is a man aged 35 to 55 in good health. Material for sequencing was blood. The CDR3 DNA reads as TGTGCCAGCAGTTTATCAGGGGGCTATTCACCCCTCCACTTT. It specifies CASSLSGGYSPLHF.